Below, 29 T cell receptor beta chains from the same sample are listed, as sequenced in a study of blood T cells in healthy people across ages. Combining a sample-barcoded 5' primer with a J-beta primer mix, a second PCR ran for about 6 to 11 cycles. TCRdb fed the 5' RACE reads into MiXCR, producing one record per CDR3 protein. The sample lists 600,000 to 800,000 distinct CDR3 sequences; approximately 52% were seen once. Sequencing was carried out using blood. The origin of the receptors is a woman over 75 in good health.

This chain's CDR3 is CASSQVFLTGEQFF. CDR3 coding DNA: TGTGCCAGCAGCCAAGTGTTTTTGACTGGTGAGCAGTTCTTC. V is TRBV3-1 and J is TRBJ2-1; D not resolved. Germline CDR1 and CDR2: LGHDT and YNNKEL (reference sequence). The V end lost 1 base, the J end lost 9 bases, and 13 bases lay between the germline ends. The CDR3 runs 14 residues.

As to this clonotype: A clone one base away is much larger, so this may be a read error. The chain links TRBV7-2 to TRBJ2-5; the match to TRBD2 covers 9 bases. The CDR3 contains 13 residues. CDR1 is SGHTA and CDR2 is FQGNSA in the germline V gene. The CDR3 is CAGSGGLQETQYF. The DNA of the CDR3 is TGTGCCGGCAGCGGGGGGCTCCAAGAGACCCAGTACTTC.

The CDR3 sequence is CATSDSGLGGRTQYF. The DNA for the CDR3 is TGTGCCACCAGTGACTCGGGACTGGGAGGGCGTACGCAGTATTTT. The chain carries TRBV24-1 and TRBJ2-3; 7 bases fit TRBD2. V shed 4 bases and J 8 bases; nucleotides not matched to a gene: 11. CDR1 and CDR2 (germline): KGHDR, SFDVKD. The CDR3 runs to 15 residues.

The chain carries TRBV27 and TRBJ2-5; D perhaps matches TRBD2 (6 bases). Trimming stripped 2 bases from V and 11 bases from J, with 21 bases between. Germline V gene lookup returns CDR1 MNHEY and CDR2 SMNVEV (reference sequence). This CDR3 contains 15 residues. The CDR3 sequence is CASSLRARLAPEQYF. CDR3 DNA sequence: TGTGCCAGCAGTTTAAGGGCAAGGCTAGCGCCTGAGCAGTACTTC.

The CDR3 loop is CASSPEGRGRNTGELFF. For the CDR3, the DNA is TGTGCCAGCAGCCCGGAGGGTAGGGGGAGGAACACCGGGGAGCTGTTTTTT. The chain links TRBV3-1 to TRBJ2-2; D assignment may be TRBD1 or TRBD2 (6 bases each). V lost 4 bases to trimming and J lost 1 base, with 16 bases between them. The CDR3 spans 17 residues. The germline V gene encodes CDR1 LGHDT and CDR2 YNNKEL (reference sequence).

Note on this clonotype: At one end, the junction sequence differs from germline, possibly due to a read error. The chain links TRBV29-1 to TRBJ2-7; no clear D. Germline V gives CDR1 SQVTM, CDR2 ANQGSEA. The CDR3 spans 13 residues. CDR3 sequence (DNA): TGCAGCGTGGAAGAAGGCAGAACCGACGAGCAGTACTTC. Protein sequence: CSVEEGRTDEQYF.

The chain is built from TRBV30 and TRBJ2-7, with a weak D call TRBD2 (6 bases). The tail of the sequence fits TRBJ2-5 better, so the J call may be wrong. CDR3 length: 13 residues. The V gene's germline CDR1 is GTSNPN and CDR2 SVGIG (reference sequence). The CDR3 nucleotides read TGTGCCTGGAGTGTTGGAGGGCAGGGGACCCAGTACTTC. Its protein product is CAWSVGGQGTQYF.

This chain uses TRBV3-1 with TRBJ2-3, with TRBD2 identical over 14 bases. The V segment lost 4 bases and the J segment 4 bases; nucleotides outside the gene matches: 4. The CDR3 has 16 amino acids. Per germline, CDR1 LGHDT and CDR2 YNNKEL (reference sequence). The CDR3 loop is CASSRVTSGRADTQYF. The CDR3 DNA follows: TGTGCCAGCAGCCGAGTGACTAGCGGGAGGGCAGATACGCAGTATTTT.

The rearrangement links TRBV5-1 to TRBJ2-5; 14 bases are shared with TRBD2. The length of the CDR3 is 17 residues. With V trimmed by 4 bases and J by 5 bases, 10 bases remained unmatched. Looked up from germline, CDR1 is SGHRS and CDR2 is YFSETQ. In DNA, the CDR3 is TGCGCCAGCAGCCTACCGACTAGCGGGAGGGCTGGGGAGACCCAGTACTTC. This encodes CASSLPTSGRAGETQYF.

This clonotype was detected only once. Compared with germline, one end of the junction differs, possibly owing to a read error. The rearrangement links TRBV28 to TRBJ1-2, with D perhaps matching TRBD1 (5 bases). The germline CDR1 and CDR2 sequences are MDHEN and SYDVKM. The CDR3 totals 12 residues. CDR3 amino acids: CANSFRVDGYTF. The CDR3, as DNA: TGTGCCAACAGTTTCAGGGTGGATGGCTACACCTTC.

This clonotype was found once. J is TRBJ2-3 and V is TRBV29-1, with 7 bases fitting TRBD1. From germline, CDR1 is SQVTM and CDR2 ANQGSEA. This CDR3 is 12 amino acids long. The V segment lost 6 bases and the J segment 6 bases; nucleotides outside the gene matches: 6. CDR3 sequence: CSVSGGGDTQYF. CDR3 in DNA: TGCAGCGTGTCAGGGGGTGGGGATACGCAGTATTTT.

J is TRBJ1-4 and V is TRBV14; possible D gene TRBD1, 5 bases. The germline V gene encodes CDR1 SGHDN and CDR2 FVKESK. The CDR3 loop spans 13 amino acids. V gave up 0 bases and J gave up 14 bases, with 13 bases separating them. CDR3 region: CASSQDKGMGLFF. The CDR3 region has the DNA TGTGCCAGCAGCCAAGATAAGGGGATGGGGCTGTTTTTT.

The table lists this clonotype with many counts. The CDR3: CASLDRLLYEQYF. In DNA form, the CDR3 reads TGCGCCAGCTTGGATAGACTACTCTACGAGCAGTACTTC. J is TRBJ2-7 and V is TRBV23-1, with a tentative D call TRBD2 (5 bases). TRBV23-1 is given ORF status, its function remaining uncertain. CDR3 length equals 13 residues. Trimming removed 8 bases from V and 3 bases from J, with 14 bases in between.

In this sample, this clonotype turned up many times. The chain is built from TRBV27 and TRBJ2-5; D uncertain. The CDR3 loop spans 12 amino acids. Between the trimmed V and J ends, which lost 6 bases and 4 bases, there was a span of 9 bases. Germline V gives CDR1 MNHEY, CDR2 SMNVEV (reference sequence). The CDR3 DNA reads TGTGCCAGCAGGGGCGGTGGAGAGACCCAGTACTTC. Translated, it gives CASRGGGETQYF.

The chain joins TRBV14 to TRBJ1-1, with 7 bases identical to TRBD1. The CDR3 extends over 16 amino acids. Trimming at V came to 3 bases and at J to 3 bases, leaving 10 bases not matched to a gene. Germline-derived CDR1 and CDR2 are SGHDN and FVKESK. The CDR3 DNA reads as TGTGCCAGCAGCCACGCCCGGGGACAGATGGACACTGAAGCTTTCTTT. Amino acids: CASSHARGQMDTEAFF. The entire variable domain, with the rest obtained from reference TRBV14 and TRBJ1-1, is as follows: EAGVTQFPSHSVIEKGQTVTLRCDPISGHDNLYWYRRVMGKEIKFLLHFVKESKQDESGMPNNRFLAERTGGTYSTLKVQPAELEDSGVYFCASSHARGQMDTEAFFGQGTRLTVV.

About this clonotype: This sequence may be a read error, since a much larger clone differs from it by one base. In this CDR3 the conserved last residue, phenylalanine or tryptophan, is missing, so a read error is likely. This chain joins TRBV7-9 and TRBJ2-7, with D uncertain. CDR3 length: 12 residues. V lost 5 bases and J 3 bases, leaving 8 bases between the germline ends. Germline V gene lookup returns CDR1 SEHNR and CDR2 FQNEAQ (reference sequence). For the CDR3, the DNA is TGTGCCAGCAGCAGATCAAACTACGAGCAGTACTTG. Protein: CASSRSNYEQYL.

This chain connects TRBV20-1 to TRBJ2-1; 9 bases match TRBD2. Germline V gives CDR1 DFQATT, CDR2 SNEGSKA (reference sequence). The CDR3 is 16 residues long. V trimming: 0 bases; J trimming: 3 bases; junction bases outside the gene matches: 6. For the CDR3, the DNA is TGCAGTGCTAGAGACTTTAGCGGGGGCAACTACAATGAGCAGTTCTTC. It translates to CSARDFSGGNYNEQFF.

V is TRBV9 and J is TRBJ2-6, with a possible D match to TRBD1 (6 bases). Trimming removed 4 bases from V and 0 bases from J, with 14 bases in between. CDR1 is SGDLS and CDR2 is YYNGEE in the germline V gene. CDR3 size: 17 residues. Written as DNA, the CDR3 is TGTGCCAGCAGCCCGGGACACTCTACCTCTGGGGCCAACGTCCTGACTTTC. It specifies CASSPGHSTSGANVLTF. Full variable domain (remainder filled in from reference TRBV9 and TRBJ2-6): DSGVTQTPKHLITATGQRVTLRCSPRSGDLSVYWYQQSLDQGLQFLIQYYNGEERAKGNILERFSAQQFPDLHSELNLSSLELGDSALYFCASSPGHSTSGANVLTFGAGSRLTVL.

This sequence joins TRBV27 and TRBJ2-3; D is ambiguous. The CDR3 consists of 14 residues. Trimming took off 2 bases at V and 6 bases at J, with 12 bases between the two ends. Germline V lookup: CDR1 MNHEY, CDR2 SMNVEV (reference sequence). CDR3 residues: CASSLRTVGDTQYF. The CDR3 region has the DNA TGTGCCAGCAGTTTAAGGACGGTGGGGGATACGCAGTATTTT.

This clonotype is medium-sized. The CDR3 sequence is CSAAGTGDSGELFF. Here the CDR3 DNA reads TGCAGTGCTGCCGGGACAGGGGATTCCGGGGAGCTGTTTTTT. V is TRBV20-1 and J is TRBJ2-2, with 10 bases matching TRBD1. Germline CDR1 reads DFQATT; CDR2 reads SNEGSKA (reference sequence). Trimming took 5 bases from V and 6 from J; bases not matched to a gene: 6. This CDR3 has 14 residues.

The rearrangement uses TRBV27 and TRBJ2-3; TRBD2 aligns across 13 bases. The CDR3 contains 17 residues. Germline-derived CDR1 and CDR2 are MNHEY and SMNVEV (reference sequence). Losses at the gene ends were 5 bases for V and 1 base for J; bases not matched to a gene: 6. The CDR3 spells CASSGLAGVSGTDTQYF. CDR3 DNA sequence: TGTGCCAGCAGTGGACTAGCGGGGGTCTCAGGCACAGATACGCAGTATTTT.

The rearrangement links TRBV29-1 to TRBJ2-1, with 12 bases identical to TRBD2. The V gene end was trimmed by 2 bases and the J gene end by 9 bases; junction bases not matched to a gene: 5. Germline CDR1 is SQVTM and CDR2 is ANQGSEA. The CDR3 loop spans 14 amino acids. The CDR3 region has the DNA TGCAGCGTTGAAAGGACTAGCGGGGTAGGTGAGCAGTTCTTC. It codes for CSVERTSGVGEQFF.

The chain couples TRBV4-2 to TRBJ2-3, with 11 bases aligning to TRBD2. The CDR3 spans 18 residues. J lost 0 bases, V lost 3 bases, and 8 bases had no gene match. Germline V gene data show CDR1 as LGHNA and CDR2 as YNFKEQ. The CDR3 DNA sequence: TGTGCCAGCAGCCAGTATGGGACTAGCGGAACTAGCACAGATACGCAGTATTTT. Encoded protein: CASSQYGTSGTSTDTQYF.

This clonotype was observed at least ten times. The chain uses TRBV5-1 and TRBJ2-1; 7 nucleotides align to TRBD2. This CDR3 has 16 residues. V lost 0 bases to trimming and J lost 5 bases; unmatched junction nucleotides: 8. Germline-derived CDR1 and CDR2 are SGHRS and YFSETQ. The CDR3 sequence is CASSLVGGGVDNEQFF. CDR3 bases: TGCGCCAGCAGCTTGGTTGGCGGGGGAGTAGACAATGAGCAGTTCTTC.

This clonotype was picked up many times. The chain joins TRBV7-2 to TRBJ1-2; D possibly corresponds to TRBD1 (5 bases). CDR1 and CDR2 from the germline V gene are SGHTA and FQGNSA. The V end lost 4 bases, the J end lost 4 bases, and 19 bases lay between the germline ends. This CDR3 comprises 16 residues. CDR3 amino acids: CASSSGGAGLFYGYTF. The CDR3, as DNA: TGTGCCAGCAGCTCAGGAGGGGCAGGACTATTCTATGGCTACACCTTC.

The rearrangement joins TRBV7-2 to TRBJ1-3; no firm D call. Trimming shortened V by 5 bases and J by 0 bases, and 11 bases separated the two germline ends. CDR3 length equals 15 residues. Germline V gives CDR1 SGHTA, CDR2 FQGNSA. CDR3 in amino acids: CASSPGPYSGNTIYF. CDR3 nucleotides: TGTGCCAGCAGCCCTGGACCTTACTCTGGAAACACCATATATTTT.

In DNA, the CDR3 is TGTGCCAGCGCGGGGGTGAGCGAGCAGTACTTC. Protein sequence: CASAGVSEQYF. V usage is TRBV6-6 and J usage is TRBJ2-4; 7 bases map to TRBD2. The DNA end favors TRBJ2-7, so the J call may be wrong. Germline V CDR1 and CDR2: MNHNY, SVGAGI (reference sequence). The CDR3 loop spans 11 amino acids.

V is TRBV6-5 and J is TRBJ1-5; D gene ambiguous. The CDR3 consists of 12 residues. The V gene's germline CDR1 is MNHEY and CDR2 SVGAGI. V lost 6 bases to trimming and J lost 3 bases, with 6 bases between them. CDR3 DNA sequence: TGTGCCAGCAGGGGCGTCAATCAGCCCCAGCATTTT. Translated: CASRGVNQPQHF.

This clonotype was found a few times. The rearrangement joins TRBV12-3 or TRBV12-4 to TRBJ2-2; no firm D call. The CDR3 runs to 14 residues. V lost 4 bases and J lost 1, with 7 bases in between. The CDR3 spells CASSSGLNTGELFF. CDR3 sequence (DNA): TGTGCCAGCAGTTCCGGTTTGAACACCGGGGAGCTGTTTTTT.